This T cell receptor (beta chain) was retrieved from a study of PD-1 blockade in classical Hodgkin lymphoma. Germline V CDR1 and CDR2: SGHAT, FQDESV (reference sequence). Trimming took 5 bases from V and 4 from J, leaving 5 bases between them. The CDR3 covers 11 residues. Stated time point: cycle 4 day 1 (C4D1), after 5 to 7 weeks of nivolumab. No patient escaped relapse after autologous stem cell transplantation, and brentuximab vedotin exposure varied. The method was immunoSEQ multiplex PCR; TCRdb's version includes in-frame clones alone and lacks a portion of them. The table lists about 92,000 clones, nearly 85% of them singletons, with around 15% in the top ten.

The sequences come from peripheral blood mononuclear cells (PBMCs), collected before the fourth cycle of nivolumab. This clonotype was obtained from a human donor with classical Hodgkin lymphoma. The chain uses TRBV11-1 and TRBJ2-5; no definite D call. CDR3 bases: TGTGCCAGCAGCCCCGGAGAGACCCAGTACTTC. The encoded protein is CASSPGETQYF.